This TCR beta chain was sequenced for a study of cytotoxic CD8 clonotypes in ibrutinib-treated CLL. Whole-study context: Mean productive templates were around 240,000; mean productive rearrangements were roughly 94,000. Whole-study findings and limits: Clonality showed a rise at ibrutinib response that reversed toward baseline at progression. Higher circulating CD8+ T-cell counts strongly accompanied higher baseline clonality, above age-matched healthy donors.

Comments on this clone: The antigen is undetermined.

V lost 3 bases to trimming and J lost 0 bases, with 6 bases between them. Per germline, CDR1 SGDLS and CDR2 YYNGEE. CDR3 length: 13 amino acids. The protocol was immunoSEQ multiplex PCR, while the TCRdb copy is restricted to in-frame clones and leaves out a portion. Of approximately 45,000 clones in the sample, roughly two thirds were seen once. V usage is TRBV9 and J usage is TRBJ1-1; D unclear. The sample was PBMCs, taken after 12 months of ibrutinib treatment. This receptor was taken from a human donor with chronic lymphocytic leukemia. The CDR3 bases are TGTGCCAGCAGCGCCCTTATGAACACTGAAGCTTTCTTT. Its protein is CASSALMNTEAFF.